This T cell receptor (beta chain) emerged from a study of cytomegalovirus exposure and HLA in healthy donors. This table comes from immunoSEQ multiplex PCR, and its TCRdb copy is limited to in-frame clones, with some not included. Here the sample spans some 140,000 clones, roughly 90% being singletons. The CDR3 runs 14 residues. The V and J ends lost 0 bases and 1 base respectively, with 7 bases between them. In germline, CDR1 is SGHDN, CDR2 FVKESK. The chain links TRBV14 to TRBJ2-7; the D is unclear. Sequencing was performed on PBMCs. The receptor's source is a man aged 18 to 29 in good health and CMV-seropositive. As DNA, the CDR3 is TGTGCCAGCAGCCAAGATCCCAGGTCCTACGAGCAGTACTTC. Residues: CASSQDPRSYEQYF.